A single sample gave rise to the 8 T cell receptor beta chains below, sequenced in a study of vaccination and CD4 T cells after COVID-19. Their antigens are not known. As to treatment: roughly 10-day PBMC culture with coronavirus spike peptide pools or control peptides (ViraFEST assay). CD4+ T cells of the unexposed donor were collected before the COVID-19 pandemic (2011-2018). Sequencing of cultured CD4+ T cell DNA used the Oncomine TCR Beta short-read assay. Scientists extracted genomic DNA from CD4+ T cells grown in culture. Each CDR3 protein is one row after TCRdb ran MiXCR on the PCR reads. Of roughly 9,200 distinct CDR3 sequences in the sample, 28% were seen once. Sequenced input: CD4+ T cells from blood, cultured in vitro. Receptor source: a human donor in good health.

A few counts support this clonotype. The gene calls are TRBV10-3 and TRBJ2-3; 7 bases align to TRBD2. This CDR3 region has 14 residues. J gave up 3 bases and V 2 bases, and 2 bases lay outside the gene matches. Germline assignment: CDR1 ENHRY and CDR2 SYGVKD. The chain's CDR3 is CAISEGGRTDTQYF. The CDR3 DNA sequence: TGTGCCATCAGTGAGGGCGGGAGAACAGATACGCAGTATTTT.

The chain combines TRBV27 with TRBJ2-1; the match to TRBD1 covers 8 bases. The CDR3 covers 15 residues. The V gene end was trimmed by 6 bases and the J gene end by 4 bases; junction bases not matched to a gene: 8. Germline assignment: CDR1 MNHEY and CDR2 SMNVEV (reference sequence). The CDR3 DNA reads as TGTGCCAGCAGGACGACAGGGGATTATTACAATGAGCAGTTCTTC. Its translation: CASRTTGDYYNEQFF.

This rearrangement joins TRBV12-3 or TRBV12-4 to TRBJ1-2; D uncertain. This CDR3 spans 12 amino acids. The ends were cut back, 3 bases at V and 8 bases at J, with 10 bases in the middle. The CDR3 here is CASSFGKGGYTF. The DNA for the CDR3 is TGTGCCAGCAGTTTCGGAAAAGGCGGCTACACCTTC.

The CDR3, as DNA: TGCGCCAGCAGCCCGTCGGGGAATAGCAATCAGCCCCAGCATTTT. It codes for CASSPSGNSNQPQHF. This chain links TRBV5-1 with TRBJ1-5; no clear D gene. CDR3 size: 15 residues. Germline CDR1 reads SGHRS; CDR2 reads YFSETQ. V dropped 4 bases and J dropped 0 bases, with 11 bases sitting between them.

V and J are TRBV6-1 and TRBJ2-7; no definite D call. The germline gives CDR1 MNHNS, CDR2 SASEGT. With 8 bases removed from V and 2 bases from J, the gap between germline ends came to 16 bases. The CDR3 length is 14 residues. CDR3 sequence reads: CASEYRGFTYEQYF. The CDR3 DNA reads TGTGCCAGCGAATACCGTGGTTTCACCTACGAGCAGTACTTC.

The chain carries TRBV6-4 and TRBJ1-1, with D possibly TRBD1 on 5 matching bases. The V end lost 2 bases, the J end lost 2 bases, and 6 bases lay between the germline ends. This CDR3 has 13 amino acids. The germline V gene has CDR1 MRHNA and CDR2 SNTAGT. The CDR3 reads CASSDGANTEAFF. CDR3 sequence (DNA): TGTGCCAGCAGTGACGGGGCAAACACTGAAGCTTTCTTT.

This clonotype was observed a handful of times. V is TRBV6-5 and J is TRBJ2-5, with 7 bases lining up with TRBD2. This CDR3 contains 18 residues. The J segment lost 3 bases and the V segment lost 0 bases, leaving 13 bases of the junction unmatched. Germline CDR1 MNHEY, CDR2 SVGAGI. CDR3 residues: CASSYSPHGRESKETQYF. In DNA, the CDR3 is TGTGCCAGCAGTTACTCACCCCACGGGCGGGAGTCGAAAGAGACCCAGTACTTC.

The CDR3 sequence: CASSFLGGTGELFF. For the CDR3, the DNA is TGTGCCAGCAGTTTTTTGGGTGGGACCGGGGAGCTGTTTTTT. This chain connects TRBV28 to TRBJ2-2; D not resolved. Deletions cut 3 bases from V and 5 bases from J, with 10 bases between. CDR1 is MDHEN, CDR2 SYDVKM, per germline. The CDR3 contains 14 residues.